Listed below are T cell receptor beta chains from one sample, sequenced in a study of blood T cell repertoires in COVID-19. TCRdb's table, derived via immunoSEQ multiplex PCR, lists solely in-frame clones and lacks some. Of about 110,000 clones in the sample, roughly 80% were seen once. The specimen sequenced was peripheral blood. The receptors shown here come from a man in his fifties or sixties with acute or convalescent COVID-19. Each CDR3 is given with its conserved first and last residue. Each record gives: clone size, D gene, J gene, CDR3 length, V gene, CDR3 DNA, CDR3 protein. D genes are given only for firm matches. Clone size is given for some rows only: seen once, a few or many times, or a class if the clone is expanded.

- TRBD1 TRBJ1-1 14 TRBV29-1 TGCAGCGTCGGACAGGGGGCGAGGAACACTGAAGCTTTCTTT CSVGQGARNTEAFF
- - TRBJ1-2 18 TRBV6-1 TGTGCCAGCAGTGAATGGGTGGGGGCCGGGGGGCGAGACTATGGCTACACCTTC CASSEWVGAGGRDYGYTF
- - TRBJ1-5 15 TRBV9 TGTGCCAGCAGCGTAGGATGGGCAGGGCCTCAGCCCCAGCATTTT CASSVGWAGPQPQHF
- - TRBJ2-5 14 TRBV3-1/TRBV3-2 TGTGCCAGCAGCCAATCGGAGACCCAAGAGACCCAGTACTTC CASSQSETQETQYF
- - TRBJ1-2 13 TRBV11-2 TGTGCCAGCAGCTTAGGCGGGGACTATGGCTACACCTTC CASSLGGDYGYTF
few - TRBJ2-2 15 TRBV3-1/TRBV3-2 TGTGCCAGCAGCCAAGGTCCAGGCGGGACCGGGGAGCTGTTTTTT CASSQGPGGTGELFF
once TRBD2 TRBJ2-3 15 TRBV30 TGTGCCTGGGGACTAGCGGGGGGTATCACAGATACGCAGTATTTT CAWGLAGGITDTQYF
few - TRBJ1-2 15 TRBV5-1 TGCGCCAGCAGCCCCACCCTCGGGGGTGGCTATGGCTACACCTTC CASSPTLGGGYGYTF
few - TRBJ1-1 15 TRBV3-1/TRBV3-2 TGTGCCAGCGGAATGTATGGGGGCAGCAACACTGAAGCTTTCTTT CASGMYGGSNTEAFF
- TRBD1 TRBJ1-2 14 TRBV2 TGTGCCAGCAGCGAGATGGGACAGGTGAAAAGCTACACCTTC CASSEMGQVKSYTF
- TRBD1 TRBJ1-2 15 TRBV6-1 TGTGCCAGCAGTGAATCGGCAGGGGGATTGGGGGGCTACACCTTC CASSESAGGLGGYTF
- TRBD2 TRBJ2-5 16 TRBV11-2 TGTGCCAGCAGCTTTGGGACTAGCGGTGACGGTGAGACCCAGTACTTC CASSFGTSGDGETQYF
- TRBD1 TRBJ1-1 12 TRBV5-1 TGCGCCAGCAGCTTGGGGGACAGCGAAGCTTTCTTT CASSLGDSEAFF
- - TRBJ1-2 14 TRBV9 TGTGCCAGCAGCCCCCAGACGGGATCGTATGGCTACACCTTC CASSPQTGSYGYTF
- - TRBJ1-5 16 TRBV2 TGTGCCAGCAGTGACGGGGGGCGCAGAATCAATCAGCCCCAGCATTTT CASSDGGRRINQPQHF
once - TRBJ1-1 12 TRBV28 TGTGCCAGCAGCTCACAGGGTATTGAAGCTTTCTTT CASSSQGIEAFF
- - TRBJ1-2 15 TRBV3-1/TRBV3-2 TGTGCCAGCAGCCATTCTGTACGGGGAAACTATGGCTACACCTTC CASSHSVRGNYGYTF
- TRBD1 TRBJ1-6 15 TRBV6-5 TGTGCCAGCAGTCGGCGGGACAGGGTTAATTCACCCCTCCACTTT CASSRRDRVNSPLHF
- - TRBJ2-3 13 TRBV12-2 TGTGCAAGTCGGCGCGGAGGCACAGATACGCAGTATTTT CASRRGGTDTQYF
- TRBD1 TRBJ1-2 15 TRBV6-5 TGTGCCATCAGCTATTGGGGACAGGCTAACTATGGCTACACCTTC CAISYWGQANYGYTF